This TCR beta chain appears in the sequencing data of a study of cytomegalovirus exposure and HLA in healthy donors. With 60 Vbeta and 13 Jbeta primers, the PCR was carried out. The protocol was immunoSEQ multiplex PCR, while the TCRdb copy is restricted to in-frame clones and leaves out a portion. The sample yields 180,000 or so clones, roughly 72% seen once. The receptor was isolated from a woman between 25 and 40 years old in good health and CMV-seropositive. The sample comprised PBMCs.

The CDR3 region has the DNA TGTGCCAGCAGCTTAGGACTAGCGGGGGAGACCCAGTACTTC. Its protein is CASSLGLAGETQYF. The gene calls are TRBV7-9 and TRBJ2-5; 11 bases agree with TRBD2. The length of the CDR3 is 14 residues. The J segment lost 5 bases and the V segment lost 1 base, leaving 0 bases of the junction unmatched. The germline CDR1 and CDR2 sequences are SEHNR and FQNEAQ (reference sequence).